This TCR beta chain was identified during a study of T cell repertoires in cytomegalovirus infection. Overall study results and limits: HLA-C-restricted CMV-specific TCR beta clonotypes prevailed in the ex vivo response.

Regarding this clonotype: Its antigen is unknown.

TCRdb called the reads again in MiXCR, with one record for every CDR3 protein. Of approximately 320,000 distinct CDR3 sequences listed, 8% to 9.5% are singletons. The TCR comes from a human donor in good health (CMV status not recorded). Some clones in this sample may be carry-over from other donors' samples. Sequencing was carried out using PBMCs.

This chain's CDR3 is CASSPLGGGGADTQYF. For the CDR3, the DNA is TGTGCCAGCTCACCACTCGGCGGGGGAGGGGCAGATACGCAGTATTTT. The V call is TRBV18, the J call TRBJ2-3, with 7 bases fitting TRBD2. This CDR3 spans 16 amino acids. Germline V gene data show CDR1 as KGHSH and CDR2 as LQKENI. V shed 1 base and J 4 bases; nucleotides not matched to a gene: 8.